This T cell receptor beta chain comes out of a study of shared clonotypes between healthy human individuals. General study points: The rarefaction results pointed to incomplete sorted-subset sequencing despite large depth.

Measured with immunoSEQ multiplex PCR; TCRdb has only the in-frame clones, and not every one. The table lists about 680,000 clones, around 78% of them singletons. CDR1 is MNHNS, CDR2 SASEGT, per germline. V lost 7 bases, J lost 2 bases, and 12 bases lay in between. There are 15 residues in the CDR3. This clone was observed a handful of times. Antigen: not known. The chain carries TRBV6-1 and TRBJ2-6; TRBD1 is a possible D gene (6 bases). This receptor was taken from a woman in her 30s in good health. The source material was memory CD4+ T cells sorted from blood. The sample's subset: CD45RA-negative fraction. CDR3 region: CASILRGTGANVLTF. The CDR3 bases are TGTGCCAGCATATTGAGGGGGACTGGGGCCAACGTCCTGACTTTC.